A single sample gave rise to the 25 T cell receptor beta chains below, sequenced in a study of T cell responses to AZD1222 COVID-19 vaccine. Produced via immunoSEQ multiplex PCR; TCRdb's table is partial and in-frame only. In the table there are 150,000 to 180,000 clones, about nine tenths of which are singletons. The sequenced sample was peripheral blood, obtained on day 0 of AZD1222 vaccination. The receptors here all came from an adult in good health.

The chain has TRBV6-6 and TRBJ1-2; no clear D gene. CDR1 is MNHNY and CDR2 is SVGAGI in the germline V gene (reference sequence). The CDR3 has 14 amino acids. V was shortened by 2 bases and J by 1 base, with 8 bases between the two germline ends. CDR3 sequence: CASSYRTVNYGYTF. The CDR3 nucleotides read TGTGCCAGCAGTTACCGGACGGTTAACTATGGCTACACCTTC.

The J gene is TRBJ1-1, the V gene TRBV2; D is ambiguous. Trimming removed 7 bases from V and 8 bases from J, with 20 bases in between. Germline lookup yields CDR1 SNHLY and CDR2 FYNNEI. The CDR3 totals 14 residues. CDR3: CASTGLDNPEEAFF. Here the CDR3 DNA reads TGTGCCAGCACGGGTCTAGACAACCCAGAAGAAGCTTTCTTT.

There are a few counts of this clone. V and J are TRBV7-2 and TRBJ1-2, with 9 bases matching TRBD1. From germline, CDR1 is SGHTA and CDR2 FQGNSA. V dropped 7 bases and J dropped 2; count of bases not matched to a gene: 8. The CDR3 sequence is 15 residues long. As DNA, the CDR3 is TGTGCCAGCAACCTAGAGGGGACAGGGAACTATGGCTACACCTTC. It encodes CASNLEGTGNYGYTF.

The gene calls are TRBV7-2 and TRBJ1-4, with unresolved D. This CDR3 spans 16 amino acids. Germline V lookup: CDR1 SGHTA, CDR2 FQGNSA. The V end was cut by 4 bases, the J end by 10 bases, with 22 bases between. The CDR3 DNA follows: TGTGCCAGCAGCTCAGAGGCGGTGAGATCCGGGCGAAAACTGTTTTTT. Its translation is CASSSEAVRSGRKLFF.

The V and J genes are TRBV5-1 and TRBJ2-3, with 9 nucleotides matching TRBD1. This CDR3 is built from 15 residues. The J segment lost 14 bases and the V segment lost 3 bases, leaving 16 bases of the junction unmatched. The germline CDR1 and CDR2 sequences are SGHRS and YFSETQ. CDR3 in amino acids: CASSSDGTGKYARYF. The CDR3 nucleotides are TGCGCCAGCAGCTCAGATGGGACAGGGAAATATGCGCGGTATTTT.

V usage is TRBV24-1 and J usage is TRBJ2-7; no definite D call. V shed 4 bases and J shed 0 bases, with 15 bases lying between them. CDR1 KGHDR and CDR2 SFDVKD come from the germline V gene. This CDR3 has 16 amino acids. In nucleotides, the CDR3 is TGTGCCACCAGTGACCTAAGGGTTCGATACTCCTACGAGCAGTACTTC. Amino acid sequence: CATSDLRVRYSYEQYF.

The genes are TRBV7-3 and TRBJ2-1, with a tentative D call TRBD2 (6 bases). CDR1 and CDR2 from the germline V gene are SGHTA and FQGTGA. The CDR3 contains 14 residues. The V gene lost 2 bases and the J gene lost 8 bases, with 13 bases spanning the gap. CDR3 loop: CASSLSVTSYEQFF. The CDR3, as DNA: TGTGCCAGCAGCTTATCTGTGACTAGTTATGAGCAGTTCTTC.

V and J are TRBV4-2 and TRBJ2-5, with TRBD1 matching 8 bases. In germline, CDR1 is LGHNA, CDR2 YNFKEQ. The CDR3 covers 15 residues. V lost 5 bases to trimming and J lost 3 bases; unmatched junction nucleotides: 8. The CDR3 reads CASSKGTGLEETQYF. The DNA of the CDR3 is TGTGCCAGCAGCAAAGGGACAGGACTGGAAGAGACCCAGTACTTC.

This chain joins TRBV19 and TRBJ1-2; D remains unclear. Trimming took off 1 base at V and 8 bases at J, with 8 bases between the two ends. The CDR3 is 12 residues long. Per germline, CDR1 LNHDA and CDR2 SQIVND (reference sequence). The chain's CDR3 is CASSIVDGGYTF. DNA for the CDR3: TGTGCCAGTAGTATAGTGGACGGAGGCTACACCTTC.

The rearrangement links TRBV5-1 to TRBJ1-4; a possible D gene is TRBD1 (5 bases). The CDR3 totals 13 residues. Germline lookup yields CDR1 SGHRS and CDR2 YFSETQ. V lost 2 bases and J lost 8, with 10 bases in between. The CDR3 nucleotides are TGCGCCAGCAGCTTCAGGGTTGGAGAAAAACTGTTTTTT. It yields the protein CASSFRVGEKLFF.

This clone turned up a few times. The rearrangement joins TRBV2 to TRBJ1-1; 9 nucleotides line up with TRBD1. The J segment lost 6 bases and the V segment lost 4 bases, leaving 6 bases of the junction unmatched. From germline, CDR1 is SNHLY and CDR2 FYNNEI. The CDR3 spans 14 residues. CDR3 region: CASSAQGASPEAFF. CDR3 bases: TGTGCCAGCAGTGCACAGGGGGCGTCTCCTGAAGCTTTCTTT.

The rearrangement links TRBV30 to TRBJ1-3, with no clear D. Germline CDR1 and CDR2: GTSNPN and SVGIG (reference sequence). Between the trimmed V and J ends, which lost 0 bases and 8 bases, there was a span of 11 bases. The CDR3 runs 13 residues. CDR3 amino acids: CAWSVRPRDTIYF. In nucleotides, the CDR3 is TGTGCCTGGAGTGTACGTCCTCGCGACACCATATATTTT.

This chain connects TRBV5-1 to TRBJ1-1, with D tentatively TRBD1 (6 bases). CDR1 SGHRS and CDR2 YFSETQ come from the germline V gene. This CDR3 is built from 17 residues. Between the trimmed V and J ends, which lost 0 bases and 4 bases, there was a span of 19 bases. The CDR3 sequence is CASSLARAGASGTEAFF. CDR3 coding DNA: TGCGCCAGCAGCTTGGCCCGGGCAGGGGCCTCGGGCACTGAAGCTTTCTTT.

The rearrangement uses TRBV5-4 and TRBJ1-5; the match to TRBD1 covers 8 bases. The CDR3 extends over 15 amino acids. J was trimmed by 3 bases and V by 4 bases; bases with no gene match: 6. CDR1 is SGHNT and CDR2 is YYREEE in the germline V gene (reference sequence). As DNA, the CDR3 is TGTGCCAGCAGCAACGCGGGACAGGTCAATCAGCCCCAGCATTTT. It codes for CASSNAGQVNQPQHF.

The chain carries TRBV10-3 and TRBJ2-3; D unclear. The CDR3 spans 14 residues. CDR1 and CDR2 from the germline V gene are ENHRY and SYGVKD. V was pared by 3 bases and J by 6 bases, with 13 bases between. The CDR3 loop is CAISDRVKEDTQYF. In nucleotides, the CDR3 is TGTGCCATCAGTGACCGCGTGAAGGAGGATACGCAGTATTTT.

The sample holds one count of this clone. This rearrangement joins TRBV20-1 to TRBJ1-2, with D uncertain. CDR1 DFQATT and CDR2 SNEGSKA come from the germline V gene (reference sequence). Trimming shortened V by 8 bases and J by 3 bases, and 7 bases separated the two germline ends. The length of the CDR3 is 10 residues. In nucleotides, the CDR3 is TGCAGTTTGAATGACTATGGCTACACCTTC. Translated: CSLNDYGYTF.

Only one count was recorded for this clone. The chain carries TRBV29-1 and TRBJ1-2; 7 nucleotides agree with TRBD1. This CDR3 comprises 18 residues. V was clipped by 1 base and J by 2 bases; unmatched bases: 16. Germline assignment: CDR1 SQVTM and CDR2 ANQGSEA. The CDR3 protein is CSVEGLSGTEDKNYGYTF. CDR3 nucleotide sequence: TGCAGCGTTGAAGGACTCTCCGGGACAGAAGACAAAAACTATGGCTACACCTTC.

V gene TRBV7-9 combines with J gene TRBJ1-3; D gene uncertain. CDR1 SEHNR and CDR2 FQNEAQ come from the germline V gene (reference sequence). The CDR3 length is 15 residues. The V gene lost 3 bases and the J gene lost 0 bases, with 9 bases spanning the gap. CDR3 coding DNA: TGTGCCAGCAGCTTCTCTGTGAGCTCTGGAAACACCATATATTTT. Protein product: CASSFSVSSGNTIYF.

This clone was detected once. The genes are TRBV6-5 and TRBJ1-3; no clear D. The V end lost 0 bases, the J end lost 0 bases, and 6 bases lay between the germline ends. Germline V CDR1 and CDR2: MNHEY, SVGAGI. The CDR3 has 15 amino acids. The CDR3 region is CASSYSGNSGNTIYF. Written as DNA, the CDR3 is TGTGCCAGCAGTTACTCGGGGAACTCTGGAAACACCATATATTTT.

The chain links TRBV7-8 to TRBJ2-3; TRBD2 is a possible D gene (5 bases). The CDR3 length is 16 residues. The germline V and J ends were trimmed by 1 base and 2 bases, with 13 bases remaining between them. CDR1 and CDR2 (germline): SGHVS, FQNEAQ. The CDR3 nucleotides are TGTGCCAGCAGCTTAGGGGTGGGAGTCCTCACAGATACGCAGTATTTT. Translating gives CASSLGVGVLTDTQYF. The full variable domain, rest sourced from reference TRBV7-8 and TRBJ2-3, is GAGVSQSPRYKVAKRGQDVALRCDPISGHVSLFWYQQALGQGPEFLTYFQNEAQLDKSGLPSDRFFAERPEGSVSTLKIQRTQQEDSAVYLCASSLGVGVLTDTQYFGPGTRLTVL.

V usage is TRBV5-1 and J usage is TRBJ1-5; 7 bases fit TRBD1. Germline trimming cut 0 bases from V and 15 bases from J; bases unmatched to any gene: 9. The CDR3 spans 13 residues. Germline-derived CDR1 and CDR2 are SGHRS and YFSETQ. The CDR3 region is CASSLEVGGLRHF. Here the CDR3 DNA reads TGCGCCAGCAGCTTGGAGGTAGGGGGCCTCCGGCATTTT.

The gene calls are TRBV30 and TRBJ2-3; TRBD2 agrees at 8 bases. This CDR3 contains 18 residues. Germline CDR1 reads GTSNPN; CDR2 reads SVGIG (reference sequence). Trimming removed 4 bases from V and 0 bases from J; junction bases left unmatched: 15. This CDR3 reads CAWTSPTGGATSTDTQYF. The DNA for the CDR3 is TGTGCCTGGACCTCACCGACCGGGGGGGCCACTAGCACAGATACGCAGTATTTT.

The CDR3 loop reads CASTGVGAEETQYF. CDR3 in DNA: TGTGCCAGCACCGGAGTAGGGGCCGAGGAGACCCAGTACTTC. The rearrangement uses TRBV6-1 and TRBJ2-5; tentatively, D is TRBD1 (5 bases). V was cut by 7 bases and J by 5 bases, with 17 bases left in between. Germline V lookup: CDR1 MNHNS, CDR2 SASEGT. This CDR3 is built from 14 residues.

V gene TRBV6-5 combines with J gene TRBJ2-3; D is undetermined. The CDR3 runs to 11 residues. Per germline, CDR1 MNHEY and CDR2 SVGAGI. V was shortened by 6 bases and J by 5 bases, with 6 bases between the two germline ends. The CDR3 sequence: CASSTGDTQYF. The CDR3 region has the DNA TGTGCCAGCAGCACCGGAGATACGCAGTATTTT.

The rearrangement links TRBV30 to TRBJ2-6; TRBD1 might be the D (7 bases). This CDR3 is 18 amino acids long. Germline CDR1 is GTSNPN and CDR2 is SVGIG (reference sequence). Between the trimmed V and J ends, which lost 0 bases and 0 bases, there was a span of 15 bases. Here the CDR3 DNA reads TGTGCCTGGAGTGTACGGAGGGGGCTGCGCTCTGGGGCCAACGTCCTGACTTTC. Its translation: CAWSVRRGLRSGANVLTF. Full variable domain (remainder filled in from reference TRBV30 and TRBJ2-6): SQTIHQWPATLVQPVGSPLSLECTVEGTSNPNLYWYRQAAGRGLQLLFYSVGIGQISSEVPQNLSASRPQDRQFILSSKKLLLSDSGFYLCAWSVRRGLRSGANVLTFGAGSRLTVL.